This record concerns one T cell receptor beta chain sequence. As yet, its antigen is unknown. This sample is drawn from a study of CD8 T cells in ankylosing spondylitis. Study results and limitations: Reportedly, disease-linked clones are significantly enriched in ankylosing spondylitis patients' matched synovial fluid. Some of these motif variants have turned up before, in reports on reactive arthritis synovial fluid and blood. Seemingly distinctive of ankylosing spondylitis blood was a TCR beta motif formed by eight highly homologous variants.

Preparation of TCR beta libraries was done by quantitative 5'-RACE with molecular barcodes. TCRdb used MiXCR to reprocess the 5' RACE reads, holding one entry per CDR3 protein. The sample gives around 150,000 distinct CDR3 sequences, roughly 30% of which show up once; 4.5% to 6% is in the top ten. Germline CDR1 and CDR2: SGDLS and YYNGEE. The ends were cut back, 4 bases at V and 3 bases at J, with 19 bases in the middle. CDR3 length equals 16 residues. This chain connects TRBV9 to TRBJ1-2, with D tentatively TRBD1 (6 bases). The receptor's source is a male donor with ankylosing spondylitis. The sequencing input was synovial fluid, either unsorted or a sorted T cell fraction (not recorded which). The CDR3 sequence: CASSPSLGQSDYGYTF. CDR3 DNA sequence: TGTGCCAGCAGCCCTTCGCTTGGACAGAGCGACTATGGCTACACCTTC.